Below, 26 T cell receptor beta chains from the same sample are listed, as sequenced in a study of blood T cell repertoires in COVID-19. The data were produced by immunoSEQ multiplex PCR, yet TCRdb's version contains in-frame clones alone and is incomplete. The table shows about 250,000 clones, with approximately 86% occurring only once. Sequenced input: peripheral blood. Receptor source: a man aged 80 or over with acute or convalescent COVID-19.

As regards this clone: The same CDR3 also results from other DNA sequences found in this sample. This sequence joins TRBV3-1 (or the pseudogene TRBV3-2) and TRBJ1-5, with TRBD1 matching 8 bases. The CDR3 covers 15 residues. Germline V gene data show CDR1 as LGHDT and CDR2 as YNNKEL (reference sequence). The ends lost 0 bases at V and 4 bases at J; junction bases unmatched: 2. Written as DNA, the CDR3 is TGTGCCAGCAGCCAAGAAGGACAGGGAAATCAGCCCCAGCATTTT. The encoded protein is CASSQEGQGNQPQHF.

The V and J genes are TRBV5-1 and TRBJ2-5; the match to TRBD2 covers 12 bases. Germline CDR1 is SGHRS and CDR2 is YFSETQ. The CDR3 totals 20 residues. V trimming: 2 bases; J trimming: 1 base; junction bases outside the gene matches: 15. DNA for the CDR3: TGCGCCAGCAGCTTCCTATTCGCCGGACTAGCGGGGATCATCCAAGAGACCCAGTACTTC. Translating gives CASSFLFAGLAGIIQETQYF. Variable domain in full (rest from reference TRBV5-1 and TRBJ2-5): KAGVTQTPRYLIKTRGQQVTLSCSPISGHRSVSWYQQTPGQGLQFLFEYFSETQRNKGNFPGRFSGRQFSNSRSEMNVSTLELGDSALYLCASSFLFAGLAGIIQETQYFGPGTRLLVL.

The chain has TRBV6-6 and TRBJ1-4; a possible D gene is TRBD1 (6 bases). The germline V gene has CDR1 MNHNY and CDR2 SVGAGI (reference sequence). The CDR3 length is 16 residues. V gave up 0 bases and J gave up 8 bases, with 16 bases separating them. The CDR3 nucleotides read TGTGCCAGCAGTTACTCGAGTGGGGGCGCGTGGGAAAAACTGTTTTTT. Translated, it gives CASSYSSGGAWEKLFF.

This clone occurred once. The rearrangement links TRBV7-6 to TRBJ2-3; 10 bases are a match to TRBD1. Germline assignment: CDR1 SGHVS and CDR2 FNYEAQ. Losses at the gene ends were 6 bases for V and 4 bases for J; bases not matched to a gene: 19. The CDR3 consists of 19 residues. The CDR3 spells CASSTSATFQGQGADTQYF. CDR3 in DNA: TGTGCCAGCAGTACTAGCGCCACCTTCCAAGGACAGGGGGCAGATACGCAGTATTTT.

The J gene is TRBJ1-1, the V gene TRBV6-5, with 8 positions matching TRBD1. The CDR3 is 14 amino acids. The germline V gene has CDR1 MNHEY and CDR2 SVGAGI. The V gene end was trimmed by 6 bases and the J gene end by 5 bases; junction bases not matched to a gene: 8. This CDR3 is CASRDREFRTEAFF. Here the CDR3 DNA reads TGTGCCAGCAGGGACAGGGAATTTCGGACTGAAGCTTTCTTT.

The rearrangement joins TRBV6-1 to TRBJ2-1, with D tentatively TRBD2 (6 bases). V was trimmed by 3 bases and J by 6 bases, leaving 18 bases between them. Germline CDR1 MNHNS, CDR2 SASEGT. The CDR3 extends over 16 amino acids. The CDR3 coding sequence is TGTGCCAGCAGTGAGGGCCTCAACTCGGGGGTCAATGAGCAGTTCTTC. Translation: CASSEGLNSGVNEQFF.

V and J are TRBV7-9 and TRBJ1-1; TRBD1 is a possible D gene (6 bases). Trimming stripped 0 bases from V and 8 bases from J, with 13 bases between. Germline assignment: CDR1 SEHNR and CDR2 FQNEAQ (reference sequence). The CDR3 runs 14 residues. Here the CDR3 DNA reads TGTGCCAGCAGCTTAGCGGCGACCGGGACAGAAGCTTTCTTT. It specifies CASSLAATGTEAFF.

The chain is built from TRBV12-3 or TRBV12-4 and TRBJ1-1; D not certain. The CDR3 spans 13 residues. The V and J ends lost 5 bases and 3 bases respectively, with 10 bases between them. The CDR3 reads CASSPPGYTEAFF. The CDR3 DNA follows: TGTGCCAGCAGTCCGCCCGGGTACACTGAAGCTTTCTTT.

The chain employs TRBV19 and TRBJ2-7, with TRBD1 identical over 8 bases. The length of the CDR3 is 17 residues. In germline, CDR1 is LNHDA, CDR2 SQIVND (reference sequence). The ends lost 5 bases at V and 6 bases at J; junction bases unmatched: 18. The CDR3 reads CASSGRTGRPAFAEQYF. The CDR3 DNA reads as TGTGCCAGTAGTGGGCGGACAGGGCGGCCCGCATTCGCCGAGCAGTACTTC.

This sequence joins TRBV13 and TRBJ1-1, with 7 bases aligning to TRBD1. This CDR3 comprises 15 residues. The germline V gene has CDR1 PRHDT and CDR2 FYEKMQ (reference sequence). The V and J ends lost 6 bases and 6 bases, in that order; junction bases with no gene match: 13. The CDR3 coding sequence is TGTGCCAGCAGAGCAGGGGGATCCCTTGCTCCTGAAGCTTTCTTT. Its translation is CASRAGGSLAPEAFF.

V usage is TRBV10-3 and J usage is TRBJ2-2, with 8 bases lining up with TRBD1. The J segment lost 4 bases and the V segment lost 7 bases, leaving 5 bases of the junction unmatched. The CDR3 spans 14 residues. The germline CDR1 and CDR2 sequences are ENHRY and SYGVKD. DNA for the CDR3: TGTGCCATCATGGGACAGGCCCCCACCGGGGAGCTGTTTTTT. This encodes CAIMGQAPTGELFF.

The chain recombines TRBV5-1 with TRBJ1-3; 10 nucleotides agree with TRBD1. Per germline, CDR1 SGHRS and CDR2 YFSETQ. The CDR3 length is 15 residues. The V gene end was trimmed by 4 bases and the J gene end by 3 bases; junction bases not matched to a gene: 4. DNA of the CDR3: TGCGCCAGCAGCGCCGGGACAGGGGTTGGAAACACCATATATTTT. This codes for CASSAGTGVGNTIYF. Looking up the rest from reference TRBV5-1 and TRBJ1-3 gives the full variable domain: KAGVTQTPRYLIKTRGQQVTLSCSPISGHRSVSWYQQTPGQGLQFLFEYFSETQRNKGNFPGRFSGRQFSNSRSEMNVSTLELGDSALYLCASSAGTGVGNTIYFGEGSWLTVV.

This clone was seen a single time. The gene calls are TRBV9 and TRBJ1-3; D not resolved. The CDR3 contains 18 residues. V was cut by 0 bases and J by 0 bases, with 16 bases left in between. Germline values: CDR1 SGDLS, CDR2 YYNGEE. The CDR3 spells CASSVVSDLGLSGNTIYF. In DNA form, the CDR3 reads TGTGCCAGCAGCGTAGTCTCCGATTTGGGCCTCTCTGGAAACACCATATATTTT.

The gene calls are TRBV6-6 and TRBJ1-3, with TRBD1 matching over 7 bases. Trimming cost V 6 bases and J 2 bases; bases outside gene matches: 4. The V gene's germline CDR1 is MNHNY and CDR2 SVGAGI (reference sequence). This CDR3 has 14 residues. CDR3 amino acids: CASRTGFAGNTIYF. Written as DNA, the CDR3 is TGTGCCAGCAGGACAGGGTTTGCTGGAAACACCATATATTTT.

J is TRBJ2-1 and V is TRBV6-2 or TRBV6-3, with D possibly TRBD1 on 6 matching bases. The CDR3 covers 15 residues. Trimming removed 4 bases from V and 0 bases from J, with 10 bases in between. CDR1 is MNHEY, CDR2 SVGEGT, per germline. The CDR3 sequence is CASSFDRSSYNEQFF. CDR3 in DNA: TGTGCCAGCAGTTTTGACAGGAGCTCCTACAATGAGCAGTTCTTC.

CDR3 residues: CASSRKDMLDSPLHF. The CDR3 DNA reads TGTGCCAGCAGCCGGAAAGACATGCTGGATTCACCCCTCCACTTT. The V call is TRBV4-2, the J call TRBJ1-6; the D is unclear. The CDR3 has 15 amino acids. Trimming took 4 bases from V and 8 from J, leaving 15 bases between them. CDR1 and CDR2 (germline): LGHNA, YNFKEQ.

The rearrangement uses TRBV19 and TRBJ1-6; D uncertain. Germline V CDR1 and CDR2: LNHDA, SQIVND (reference sequence). V gave up 3 bases and J gave up 7 bases, with 16 bases separating them. The CDR3 loop spans 16 amino acids. DNA for the CDR3: TGTGCCAGTAGTATGGAGCACTCCCGAGGGAATTCACCCCTCCACTTT. Encoded protein: CASSMEHSRGNSPLHF.

J is TRBJ2-4 and V is TRBV2; D is undetermined. This CDR3 is built from 12 residues. With 5 bases removed from V and 2 bases from J, the gap between germline ends came to 4 bases. CDR1 is SNHLY, CDR2 FYNNEI, per germline. The CDR3 nucleotides are TGTGCCAGCAGTAGCCCCAAAAACATTCAGTACTTC. This gives the protein CASSSPKNIQYF. Complete variable domain (other parts from reference TRBV2 and TRBJ2-4): EPEVTQTPSHQVTQMGQEVILRCVPISNHLYFYWYRQILGQKVEFLVSFYNNEISEKSEIFDDQFSVERPDGSNFTLKIRSTKLEDSAMYFCASSSPKNIQYFGAGTRLSVL.

The chain has TRBV19 and TRBJ1-5; 7 bases fit TRBD1. In germline, CDR1 is LNHDA, CDR2 SQIVND (reference sequence). V was pared by 5 bases and J by 0 bases, with 4 bases of the junction left unmatched. The CDR3 extends over 15 amino acids. The CDR3 region has the DNA TGTGCCAGTAGTGGACAGGTGTATAGCAATCAGCCCCAGCATTTT. Protein sequence: CASSGQVYSNQPQHF.

The chain is built from TRBV19 and TRBJ2-1; 10 bases are a match to TRBD2. CDR3 length: 16 residues. V dropped 1 base and J dropped 8; count of bases not matched to a gene: 8. The germline gives CDR1 LNHDA, CDR2 SQIVND (reference sequence). CDR3 sequence reads: CASSIGVAGGRDEQFF. The CDR3 DNA reads TGTGCCAGTAGTATAGGCGTAGCGGGAGGCAGGGATGAGCAGTTCTTC.

V is TRBV5-1 and J is TRBJ2-3; 11 bases fit TRBD2. The CDR3 has 16 residues. Unmatched junction bases numbered 7, after V lost 1 base and J lost 6 bases. The V gene's germline CDR1 is SGHRS and CDR2 YFSETQ. This CDR3 reads CASSLIAGGTVDTQYF. For the CDR3, the DNA is TGCGCCAGCAGCTTGATAGCGGGGGGGACCGTGGATACGCAGTATTTT.

The chain joins TRBV7-2 to TRBJ2-3; tentatively, D is TRBD1 (6 bases). Germline assignment: CDR1 SGHTA and CDR2 FQGNSA. Deletions cut 4 bases from V and 5 bases from J, with 10 bases between. This CDR3 is 13 amino acids long. The CDR3 is CASSWTAGDTQYF. CDR3 bases: TGTGCCAGCAGCTGGACAGCAGGAGATACGCAGTATTTT. The complete variable domain, with remaining parts taken from reference TRBV7-2 and TRBJ2-3, reads GAGVSQSPSNKVTEKGKDVELRCDPISGHTALYWYRQSLGQGLEFLIYFQGNSAPDKSGLPSDRFSAERTGGSVSTLTIQRTQQEDSAVYLCASSWTAGDTQYFGPGTRLTVL.

The chain combines TRBV19 with TRBJ2-5, with D maybe TRBD2 (5 bases). This CDR3 has 17 amino acids. In germline, CDR1 is LNHDA, CDR2 SQIVND (reference sequence). V shed 4 bases and J shed 4 bases, with 22 bases lying between them. CDR3 region: CASSTSWTSRAGETQYF. Written as DNA, the CDR3 is TGTGCCAGTAGTACTTCATGGACTTCTCGGGCAGGAGAGACCCAGTACTTC.

The rearrangement uses TRBV19 and TRBJ1-1; possibly TRBD1 for D (6 bases). The CDR3 spans 15 residues. V lost 4 bases and J 0 bases, leaving 12 bases between the germline ends. Germline CDR1 and CDR2: LNHDA and SQIVND (reference sequence). The CDR3 loop is CASSTRTDMNTEAFF. CDR3 DNA: TGTGCCAGTAGTACTCGGACAGATATGAACACTGAAGCTTTCTTT.

This clone was recorded once. CDR3 sequence (DNA): TGTGCCAGTAGTAAGGGGACAGGTTACGAGCAGTACTTC. It encodes CASSKGTGYEQYF. The chain carries TRBV19 and TRBJ2-7; 8 positions agree with TRBD1. J gave up 4 bases and V 4 bases, and 3 bases lay outside the gene matches. The CDR3 extends over 13 amino acids. Germline V gives CDR1 LNHDA, CDR2 SQIVND (reference sequence). The full variable domain, rest sourced from reference TRBV19 and TRBJ2-7, is DGGITQSPKYLFRKEGQNVTLSCEQNLNHDAMYWYRQDPGQGLRLIYYSQIVNDFQKGDIAEGYSVSREKKESFPLTVTSAQKNPTAFYLCASSKGTGYEQYFGPGTRLTVT.

This chain connects TRBV7-2 to TRBJ2-5; 9 bases are a match to TRBD2. Germline-derived CDR1 and CDR2 are SGHTA and FQGNSA. After removal of 6 bases from V and 4 bases from J, the junction contained 6 bases not matched to a gene. The CDR3 sequence is 14 residues long. The CDR3 DNA is TGTGCCAGCAGTCAGACTAGCGGACCAGAGACCCAGTACTTC. This codes for CASSQTSGPETQYF.